The subject of this entry is one TCR beta chain. The antigen is unknown. The entry originates in a study of beta chain features in type 1 diabetes. The study, taken as a whole, reports: Cells with high TCR expression could be over-represented when cDNA is sequenced. PCR might preferentially amplify shorter templates, equally in patients and controls. The similarity of naive, central memory and Treg TCRB repertoires appeared greater among patients than among healthy donors.

Sequenced material consisted of expressed TCRB transcripts (all of the isolated RNA was reverse transcribed). Here immunoSEQ multiplex PCR was the method, and the copy in TCRdb shows in-frame clones only, minus some. The sample records approximately 330,000 clones, approximately 10% being singletons. This CDR3 has 15 residues. CDR1 is SNHLY and CDR2 is FYNNEI in the germline V gene. V gave up 3 bases and J gave up 7 bases, with 16 bases separating them. Sampling consisted of one heparinised blood draw per donor, averaging roughly 100 mL. This receptor was identified in a woman in her 30s in good health. The rearrangement links TRBV2 to TRBJ1-5; the D gene is possibly TRBD1 (5 bases). The specimen sequenced was naive CD4+ T cells from blood. The CDR3 DNA sequence: TGTGCCAGCAGTGAGAACTCAGGGTTGGGACAGCCCCAGCATTTT. This translates into CASSENSGLGQPQHF.